These 6 T cell receptor beta chains were all obtained from the same sample, sequenced in a study of blood T cell repertoires in COVID-19. Data came from immunoSEQ multiplex PCR; TCRdb stores just in-frame clones and leaves some out. The sample includes 210,000 or so clones, approximately 88% of them seen just once. Sequenced input: PBMCs or T cells enriched from blood (not recorded which). These receptors were obtained from a young woman who had been exposed to COVID-19.

The chain recombines TRBV5-1 with TRBJ1-1; 8 positions match TRBD1. The CDR3 contains 15 residues. The ends lost 0 bases at V and 3 bases at J; junction bases unmatched: 4. Germline lookup yields CDR1 SGHRS and CDR2 YFSETQ. The CDR3 nucleotides read TGCGCCAGCAGCTTGGGAGGGACAGGATACACTGAAGCTTTCTTT. This encodes CASSLGGTGYTEAFF.

The chain employs TRBV15 and TRBJ1-5, with a possible D match to TRBD1 (6 bases). Trimming took 3 bases from V and 0 from J, leaving 12 bases between them. Germline V gives CDR1 LNHNV, CDR2 YYDKDF (reference sequence). This CDR3 contains 16 residues. As DNA, the CDR3 is TGTGCCACCAGCAGGGCAGGGACACTTAGCAATCAGCCCCAGCATTTT. Its protein is CATSRAGTLSNQPQHF.

V usage is TRBV6-4 and J usage is TRBJ2-2; 7 bases agree with TRBD1. This CDR3 is 15 amino acids long. V lost 5 bases and J lost 5; bases outside the gene matches: 8. Germline V gives CDR1 MRHNA, CDR2 SNTAGT. CDR3 residues: CASSKTGEKTGELFF. CDR3 nucleotides: TGTGCCAGCAGTAAAACAGGGGAGAAGACCGGGGAGCTGTTTTTT.

Turning to this clone: At one end, the junction sequence differs from germline, possibly due to a read error. The chain links TRBV19 to TRBJ2-5, with D possibly matching TRBD2 (6 bases). The CDR3 is made up of 15 amino acids. CDR1 is LNHDA, CDR2 SQIVND, per germline (reference sequence). The CDR3 DNA reads as TGTGCCGGTAGTATCCTTAGCGGAGACCAAGAGACCCAGTACTTC. It is translated as CAGSILSGDQETQYF.

This chain uses TRBV6-4 with TRBJ2-3; unclear D gene. This CDR3 has 12 residues. V was cut by 2 bases and J by 4 bases, with 4 bases left in between. CDR1 and CDR2 (germline): MRHNA, SNTAGT. The CDR3 spells CASSDEADTQYF. The CDR3 region has the DNA TGTGCCAGCAGTGACGAGGCAGATACGCAGTATTTT.

The rearrangement joins TRBV18 to TRBJ2-5; 11 positions match TRBD2. V lost 0 bases and J lost 2; bases outside the gene matches: 2. The CDR3 runs 16 residues. Germline V gene lookup returns CDR1 KGHSH and CDR2 LQKENI. Here the CDR3 DNA reads TGTGCCAGCTCACCACCGACTAGCGGGGAACAAGAGACCCAGTACTTC. Translation: CASSPPTSGEQETQYF. Together with reference TRBV18 and TRBJ2-5, the CDR3 gives the full variable domain: NAGVMQNPRHLVRRRGQEARLRCSPMKGHSHVYWYRQLPEEGLKFMVYLQKENIIDESGMPKERFSAEFPKEGPSILRIQQVVRGDSAAYFCASSPPTSGEQETQYFGPGTRLLVL.